This TCR beta chain was sequenced during a study of CD8+CD57+ T cells in acquired aplastic anemia. The template for TCR beta VDJ and CDR3 sequence profiling was genomic DNA. TCRdb ran MiXCR on the reads and lists one entry per CDR3 protein. This sample has about 150,000 distinct CDR3 sequences, with around 52% found just once. This clonotype has just a few counts. Whoever was chosen for sequencing had shown CD8+CD57+ cell expansion by flow cytometry. This CDR3 has 14 amino acids. Germline lookup yields CDR1 DFQATT and CDR2 SNEGSKA (reference sequence). V was cut by 5 bases and J by 8 bases, with 18 bases left in between.

The clonotype originates from a human donor with aplastic anemia. The sequencing input was sorted CD4+, CD8+, or CD8+CD57+ T cells (not recorded which) from PBMCs. The chain combines TRBV20-1 with TRBJ1-4, with D maybe TRBD1 (5 bases). The CDR3 DNA reads TGCAGTGCTTCTTCACACAGGTGGAGCGAAAAACTGTTTTTT. This translates into CSASSHRWSEKLFF.